These 22 T cell receptor beta chains originate from one sample sequenced in a study of T cell responses to AZD1222 COVID-19 vaccine. Sequencing was performed with immunoSEQ multiplex PCR; in TCRdb, only in-frame clones are kept and a portion is missing. The profile shows nearly 110,000 clones, nearly 90% of them singletons. Source: peripheral blood, taken 28 days after the second AZD1222 dose. The receptors shown here come from an adult who received the AZD1222 COVID-19 vaccine.

This clone was seen a handful of times. The rearrangement uses TRBV7-9 and TRBJ1-1; 9 bases are a match to TRBD1. Per the germline V gene, CDR1 is SEHNR and CDR2 is FQNEAQ (reference sequence). This CDR3 is built from 14 residues. V gave up 5 bases and J gave up 7 bases; unmatched junction bases: 8. The DNA for the CDR3 is TGTGCCAGCAGCCCCCGGACAGGGGCGGGTGAAGCTTTCTTT. This sequence encodes CASSPRTGAGEAFF. Full variable domain (missing parts from reference TRBV7-9 and TRBJ1-1): DTGVSQNPRHKITKRGQNVTFRCDPISEHNRLYWYRQTLGQGPEFLTYFQNEAQLEKSRLLSDRFSAERPKGSFSTLEIQRTEQGDSAMYLCASSPRTGAGEAFFGQGTRLTVV.

This clone was detected only a few times. This sequence joins TRBV5-4 and TRBJ2-2; TRBD1 agrees at 8 bases. The CDR3 loop spans 16 amino acids. The germline V gene encodes CDR1 SGHNT and CDR2 YYREEE (reference sequence). The V gene end was trimmed by 2 bases and the J gene end by 7 bases; junction bases not matched to a gene: 10. The CDR3 here is CASSFGGRGLNGELFF. The CDR3 DNA sequence: TGTGCCAGCAGCTTTGGGGGCAGGGGGCTTAACGGGGAGCTGTTTTTT. Drawing the rest from reference TRBV5-4 and TRBJ2-2, the complete variable domain is ETGVTQSPTHLIKTRGQQVTLRCSSQSGHNTVSWYQQALGQGPQFIFQYYREEENGRGNFPPRFSGLQFPNYSSELNVNALELDDSALYLCASSFGGRGLNGELFFGEGSRLTVL.

This chain joins TRBV5-1 and TRBJ2-1, with D perhaps TRBD2 (6 bases). Per the germline V gene, CDR1 is SGHRS and CDR2 is YFSETQ. This CDR3 has 15 residues. The germline V and J ends were trimmed by 4 bases and 3 bases, with 14 bases remaining between them. The CDR3: CASSVTGVRYNEQFF. The CDR3, as DNA: TGCGCCAGCAGCGTGACGGGGGTCCGCTACAATGAGCAGTTCTTC. The full variable domain, with the rest looked up from reference TRBV5-1 and TRBJ2-1, is KAGVTQTPRYLIKTRGQQVTLSCSPISGHRSVSWYQQTPGQGLQFLFEYFSETQRNKGNFPGRFSGRQFSNSRSEMNVSTLELGDSALYLCASSVTGVRYNEQFFGPGTRLTVL.

The rearrangement joins TRBV27 to TRBJ1-1; D unresolved. The V gene's germline CDR1 is MNHEY and CDR2 SMNVEV (reference sequence). The CDR3 loop spans 12 amino acids. The V gene lost 5 bases and the J gene lost 5 bases, with 9 bases spanning the gap. The CDR3 sequence is CASSAVGTEAFF. Here the CDR3 DNA reads TGTGCCAGCAGTGCCGTAGGGACTGAAGCTTTCTTT.

The V call is TRBV12-3 or TRBV12-4, the J call TRBJ1-1; 7 bases are a match to TRBD1. This CDR3 region has 12 residues. Trimming took 6 bases from V and 5 from J; bases not matched to a gene: 3. The chain's CDR3 is CASSIQGTEAFF. In DNA, the CDR3 is TGTGCCAGCAGCATACAGGGGACTGAAGCTTTCTTT.

The rearrangement joins TRBV5-4 to TRBJ1-6; 8 positions match TRBD1. CDR3 length equals 16 residues. Trimming at V came to 4 bases and at J to 8 bases, leaving 11 bases not matched to a gene. The germline V gene has CDR1 SGHNT and CDR2 YYREEE (reference sequence). CDR3 bases: TGTGCCAGCAGCATTGGACAGGGAAGGGTTGATTCACCCCTCCACTTT. The encoded protein is CASSIGQGRVDSPLHF.

The genes are TRBV18 and TRBJ1-3; D gene ambiguous. Germline V gives CDR1 KGHSH, CDR2 LQKENI. CDR3 size: 14 residues. V lost 3 bases to trimming and J lost 4 bases, with 10 bases between them. In DNA, the CDR3 is TGTGCCAGCTCACCGAGCGGGCTGGGAAACACCATATATTTT. Its protein product is CASSPSGLGNTIYF.

V is TRBV9 and J is TRBJ2-2; the D gene is possibly TRBD1 (6 bases). The V end was cut by 4 bases, the J end by 3 bases, with 16 bases between. CDR1 SGDLS and CDR2 YYNGEE come from the germline V gene. CDR3 size: 16 residues. CDR3 sequence: CASSPRSQGYTGELFF. The CDR3 DNA reads TGTGCCAGCAGCCCTAGGTCACAGGGCTACACCGGGGAGCTGTTTTTT.

This chain links TRBV5-6 with TRBJ1-2; 7 bases line up with TRBD1. Germline loops: CDR1 SGHDT, CDR2 YYEEEE. CDR3 length equals 13 residues. Losses at the gene ends were 4 bases for V and 3 bases for J; bases not matched to a gene: 3. This CDR3 is CASSLDRDYGYTF. DNA of the CDR3: TGTGCCAGCAGCCTTGACAGGGACTATGGCTACACCTTC.

The chain recombines TRBV24-1 with TRBJ2-3, with 9 bases aligning to TRBD1. Per the germline V gene, CDR1 is KGHDR and CDR2 is SFDVKD. The CDR3 contains 15 residues. V lost 5 bases to trimming and J lost 3 bases; unmatched junction nucleotides: 5. The CDR3 reads CATSGVQGATDTQYF. The CDR3, as DNA: TGTGCCACCAGTGGCGTACAGGGGGCAACAGATACGCAGTATTTT.

The gene calls are TRBV5-1 and TRBJ2-3; the D is unclear. The CDR3 contains 14 residues. V lost 1 base to trimming and J lost 4 bases, with 10 bases between them. Germline CDR1 is SGHRS and CDR2 is YFSETQ. The CDR3 DNA reads as TGCGCCAGCAGCTTGCCAGGCTCGGCAGATACGCAGTATTTT. Protein: CASSLPGSADTQYF.

The chain uses TRBV11-2 and TRBJ2-7; 7 bases align to TRBD2. There are 11 residues in the CDR3. Germline lookup yields CDR1 SGHAT and CDR2 FQNNGV. J was trimmed by 6 bases and V by 5 bases; bases with no gene match: 1. CDR3 DNA: TGTGCCAGCAGCGGGGGGGGCGAGCAGTACTTC. Residues: CASSGGGEQYF.

The rearrangement joins TRBV29-1 to TRBJ1-3; D gene unclear. Germline loops: CDR1 SQVTM, CDR2 ANQGSEA. CDR3 length equals 11 residues. The V and J ends lost 7 bases and 3 bases respectively, with 7 bases between them. Written as DNA, the CDR3 is TGCAGCGCCGTAAGTGGAAACACCATATATTTT. Its translation is CSAVSGNTIYF.

This chain joins TRBV29-1 and TRBJ1-2; D may be TRBD1 (5 bases). V was shortened by 4 bases and J by 4 bases, with 16 bases between the two germline ends. The CDR3 contains 14 residues. Germline-derived CDR1 and CDR2 are SQVTM and ANQGSEA. CDR3 protein: CSVGELRGTYGYTF. CDR3 DNA: TGCAGCGTTGGGGAACTCAGAGGGACCTATGGCTACACCTTC.

This chain joins TRBV14 and TRBJ1-2; 8 positions match TRBD1. Germline V CDR1 and CDR2: SGHDN, FVKESK. J was trimmed by 4 bases and V by 5 bases; bases with no gene match: 3. CDR3 length: 13 residues. The CDR3 here is CASSDRGSYGYTF. The CDR3 DNA reads TGTGCCAGCAGCGACAGGGGTAGCTATGGCTACACCTTC.

This clone showed up just a few times. This chain links TRBV9 with TRBJ2-3; D ambiguous. Between the trimmed V and J ends, which lost 3 bases and 5 bases, there was a span of 7 bases. The CDR3 sequence is 12 residues long. Per germline, CDR1 SGDLS and CDR2 YYNGEE. The CDR3 spells CASSGSGDTQYF. The CDR3, as DNA: TGTGCCAGCAGCGGCTCCGGAGATACGCAGTATTTT. The full variable domain, with the rest looked up from reference TRBV9 and TRBJ2-3, is DSGVTQTPKHLITATGQRVTLRCSPRSGDLSVYWYQQSLDQGLQFLIQYYNGEERAKGNILERFSAQQFPDLHSELNLSSLELGDSALYFCASSGSGDTQYFGPGTRLTVL.

The chain recombines TRBV29-1 with TRBJ1-6, with 8 bases that match TRBD1. In germline, CDR1 is SQVTM, CDR2 ANQGSEA. The CDR3 runs 14 residues. The V segment lost 4 bases and the J segment 6 bases; nucleotides outside the gene matches: 5. CDR3 protein: CSVGTGQGNSPLHF. CDR3 DNA sequence: TGCAGCGTTGGAACAGGACAGGGTAATTCACCCCTCCACTTT. The full variable domain, with the rest looked up from reference TRBV29-1 and TRBJ1-6, is SAVISQKPSRDICQRGTSLTIQCQVDSQVTMMFWYRQQPGQSLTLIATANQGSEATYESGFVIDKFPISRPNLTFSTLTVSNMSPEDSSIYLCSVGTGQGNSPLHFGNGTRLTVT.

This clone was recorded only once. This chain joins TRBV19 and TRBJ2-7; D is possibly TRBD2 (6 bases). V dropped 5 bases and J dropped 2 bases, with 10 bases sitting between them. Germline lookup yields CDR1 LNHDA and CDR2 SQIVND (reference sequence). The CDR3 runs 13 residues. DNA of the CDR3: TGTGCCAGTAGTGCGGGACGGACCTACGAGCAGTACTTC. Translation gives CASSAGRTYEQYF. Together with reference TRBV19 and TRBJ2-7, the CDR3 gives the full variable domain: DGGITQSPKYLFRKEGQNVTLSCEQNLNHDAMYWYRQDPGQGLRLIYYSQIVNDFQKGDIAEGYSVSREKKESFPLTVTSAQKNPTAFYLCASSAGRTYEQYFGPGTRLTVT.

The V call is TRBV3-1 (or the pseudogene TRBV3-2), the J call TRBJ2-5; possibly TRBD1 for D (6 bases). The germline CDR1 and CDR2 sequences are LGHDT and YNNKEL (reference sequence). V lost 8 bases, J lost 4 bases, and 14 bases lay in between. This CDR3 spans 13 amino acids. The CDR3 sequence: CASGTGQIETQYF. The CDR3 region has the DNA TGTGCCAGCGGAACAGGACAGATAGAGACCCAGTACTTC.

The chain is built from TRBV5-1 and TRBJ1-5, with a weak D call TRBD1 (6 bases). CDR1 is SGHRS and CDR2 is YFSETQ in the germline V gene. V lost 2 bases and J lost 4, with 13 bases in between. This CDR3 region has 15 residues. CDR3 in DNA: TGCGCCAGCAGCTTAGTGGGGGGCTGGAATCAGCCCCAGCATTTT. Residues: CASSLVGGWNQPQHF. Combining the CDR3 with reference TRBV5-1 and TRBJ1-5 gives the whole variable domain KAGVTQTPRYLIKTRGQQVTLSCSPISGHRSVSWYQQTPGQGLQFLFEYFSETQRNKGNFPGRFSGRQFSNSRSEMNVSTLELGDSALYLCASSLVGGWNQPQHFGDGTRLSIL.

V gene TRBV27 combines with J gene TRBJ2-7, with D possibly TRBD1 on 5 matching bases. Germline-derived CDR1 and CDR2 are MNHEY and SMNVEV (reference sequence). Trimming stripped 6 bases from V and 6 bases from J, with 12 bases between. This CDR3 region has 12 residues. The CDR3: CASRRGFGEQYF. The DNA of the CDR3 is TGTGCCAGCAGAAGGGGTTTCGGCGAGCAGTACTTC.

The V and J genes are TRBV7-6 and TRBJ2-1; D gene uncertain. CDR1 is SGHVS and CDR2 is FNYEAQ in the germline V gene. V dropped 5 bases and J dropped 9 bases, with 8 bases sitting between them. The CDR3 spans 11 residues. The CDR3 DNA sequence: TGTGCCAGCAGCGACCTGGGTGAGCAGTTCTTC. Its protein product is CASSDLGEQFF.